The 2 T cell receptor beta chains listed next were all sequenced from one sample in a study of blood T cell repertoires in COVID-19. Clones were read by immunoSEQ multiplex PCR, and TCRdb kept only the in-frame ones, dropping some. The sample shows some 240,000 clones, 70% to 90% of them seen only once. Sequenced sample: peripheral blood. These receptors were taken from a human donor in a cohort sampled during active COVID-19.

The chain links TRBV5-1 to TRBJ1-4, with a weak D call TRBD1 (5 bases). The CDR3 is made up of 15 amino acids. Germline CDR1 and CDR2: SGHRS and YFSETQ. The V and J ends lost 3 bases and 7 bases respectively, with 16 bases between them. The CDR3 coding sequence is TGCGCCAGCAGCTCTGGTCGGACAAGGGGTGAAAAACTGTTTTTT. Residues: CASSSGRTRGEKLFF.

This clone occurred a few times. The chain couples TRBV7-8 to TRBJ2-2, with D possibly TRBD2 on 5 matching bases. Germline loops: CDR1 SGHVS, CDR2 FQNEAQ. Trimming left V 6 bases short and J 3 bases short, with 14 bases between. The CDR3 is 15 amino acids. The CDR3 DNA reads as TGTGCCAGCAGTCCAAGTGGACTGGACACCGGGGAGCTGTTTTTT. Translating gives CASSPSGLDTGELFF.